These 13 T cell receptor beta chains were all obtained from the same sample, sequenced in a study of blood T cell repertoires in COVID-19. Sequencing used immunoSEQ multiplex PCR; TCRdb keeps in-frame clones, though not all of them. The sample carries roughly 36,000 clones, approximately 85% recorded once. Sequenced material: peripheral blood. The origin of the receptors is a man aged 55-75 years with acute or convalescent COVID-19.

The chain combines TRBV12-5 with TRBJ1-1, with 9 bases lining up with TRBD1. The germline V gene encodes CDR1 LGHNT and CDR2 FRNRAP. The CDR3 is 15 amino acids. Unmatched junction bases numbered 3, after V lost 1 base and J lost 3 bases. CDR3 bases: TGTGCTAGTGGTTTGGACACAGGGGGCCACACTGAAGCTTTCTTT. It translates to CASGLDTGGHTEAFF.

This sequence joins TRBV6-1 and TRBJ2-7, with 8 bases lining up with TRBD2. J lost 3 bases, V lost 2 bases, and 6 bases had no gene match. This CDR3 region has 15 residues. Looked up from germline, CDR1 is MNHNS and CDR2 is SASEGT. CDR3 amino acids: CASSEPGLGRYEQYF. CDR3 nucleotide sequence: TGTGCCAGCAGTGAACCGGGACTAGGGCGCTACGAGCAGTACTTC.

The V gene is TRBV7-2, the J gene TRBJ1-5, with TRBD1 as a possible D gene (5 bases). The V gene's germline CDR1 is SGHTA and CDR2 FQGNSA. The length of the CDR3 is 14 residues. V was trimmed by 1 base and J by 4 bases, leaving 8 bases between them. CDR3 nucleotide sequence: TGTGCCAGCAGCTTAGGACAGACTAATCAGCCCCAGCATTTT. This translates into CASSLGQTNQPQHF.

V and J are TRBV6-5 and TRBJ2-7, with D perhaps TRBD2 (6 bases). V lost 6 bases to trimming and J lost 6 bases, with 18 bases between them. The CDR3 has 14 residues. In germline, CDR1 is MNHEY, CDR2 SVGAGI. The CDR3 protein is CASRSAGLSGEQYF. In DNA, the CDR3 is TGTGCCAGCAGAAGCGCGGGACTTTCCGGCGAGCAGTACTTC.

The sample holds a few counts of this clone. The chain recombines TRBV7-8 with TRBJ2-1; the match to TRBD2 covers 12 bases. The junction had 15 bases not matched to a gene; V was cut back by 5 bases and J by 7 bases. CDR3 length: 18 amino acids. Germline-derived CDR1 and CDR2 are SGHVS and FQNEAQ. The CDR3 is CASSPLGPASGRANEQFF. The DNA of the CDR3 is TGTGCCAGCAGCCCCCTAGGGCCCGCTAGCGGGAGGGCGAATGAGCAGTTCTTC.

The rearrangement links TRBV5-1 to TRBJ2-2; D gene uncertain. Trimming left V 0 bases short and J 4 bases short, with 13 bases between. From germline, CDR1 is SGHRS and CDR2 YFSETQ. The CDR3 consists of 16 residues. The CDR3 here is CASSLDTPDGTGELFF. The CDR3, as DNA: TGCGCCAGCAGCTTGGACACCCCCGATGGCACCGGGGAGCTGTTTTTT.

CDR3 nucleotide sequence: TGTGCCAGCAGCTGGACAGGCACTGAAGCTTTCTTT. Its protein is CASSWTGTEAFF. The rearrangement uses TRBV5-5 and TRBJ1-1; TRBD1 matches 7 bases. The J segment lost 4 bases and the V segment lost 3 bases, leaving 0 bases of the junction unmatched. This CDR3 region has 12 residues. Germline assignment: CDR1 SGHKS and CDR2 YYEKEE (reference sequence). Based on the CDR3 plus reference TRBV5-5 and TRBJ1-1, the full variable domain is DAGVTQSPTHLIKTRGQQVTLRCSPISGHKSVSWYQQVLGQGPQFIFQYYEKEERGRGNFPDRFSARQFPNYSSELNVNALLLGDSALYLCASSWTGTEAFFGQGTRLTVV.

Here the CDR3 DNA reads TGCGCCAGCAGCCAAGCCGCGCTTAGGGCGGGGACGAACACCGGGGAGCTGTTTTTT. This encodes CASSQAALRAGTNTGELFF. The chain links TRBV4-1 to TRBJ2-2; D may be TRBD2 (6 bases). This CDR3 spans 19 amino acids. From germline, CDR1 is MGHRA and CDR2 YSYEKL. V was clipped by 1 base and J by 0 bases, with 18 bases between them.

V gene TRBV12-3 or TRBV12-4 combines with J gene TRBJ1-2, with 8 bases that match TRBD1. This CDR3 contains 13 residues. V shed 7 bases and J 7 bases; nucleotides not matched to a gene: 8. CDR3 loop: CASNPQGAGGYTF. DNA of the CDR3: TGTGCCAGCAATCCTCAGGGGGCGGGTGGCTACACCTTC.

CDR3: CASSPQLQVHNEQFF. Here the CDR3 DNA reads TGCGCCAGCAGTCCCCAATTACAGGTTCACAATGAGCAGTTCTTC. The rearrangement links TRBV4-1 to TRBJ2-1, with D possibly being TRBD1 (5 bases). CDR3 size: 15 residues. CDR1 is MGHRA and CDR2 is YSYEKL in the germline V gene. V dropped 6 bases and J dropped 5 bases, with 17 bases sitting between them.

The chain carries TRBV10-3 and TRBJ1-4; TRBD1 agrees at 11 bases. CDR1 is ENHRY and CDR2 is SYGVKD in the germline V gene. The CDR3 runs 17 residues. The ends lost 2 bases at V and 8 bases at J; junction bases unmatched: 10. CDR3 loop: CAISEPWTGGNSEKLFF. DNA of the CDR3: TGTGCCATCAGTGAGCCCTGGACAGGGGGCAATAGCGAAAAACTGTTTTTT.

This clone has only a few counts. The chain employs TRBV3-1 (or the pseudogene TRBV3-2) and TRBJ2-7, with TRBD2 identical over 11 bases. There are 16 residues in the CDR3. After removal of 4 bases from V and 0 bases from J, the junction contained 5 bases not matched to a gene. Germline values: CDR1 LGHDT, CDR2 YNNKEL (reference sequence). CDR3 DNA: TGTGCCAGCAGCCGCGGACTAGCGGGCTCCTCCTACGAGCAGTACTTC. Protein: CASSRGLAGSSYEQYF.

The CDR3 DNA reads TGCGCCAGCAGCTTGGCCGGTGGGGGACAGAGAGAGACCCAGTACTTC. Encoded protein: CASSLAGGGQRETQYF. The chain couples TRBV5-1 to TRBJ2-5; the match to TRBD1 covers 7 bases. The CDR3 has 16 residues. The germline V gene encodes CDR1 SGHRS and CDR2 YFSETQ. The junction had 9 bases not matched to a gene; V was cut back by 0 bases and J by 4 bases. Supplemented by reference TRBV5-1 and TRBJ2-5, the full variable domain reads KAGVTQTPRYLIKTRGQQVTLSCSPISGHRSVSWYQQTPGQGLQFLFEYFSETQRNKGNFPGRFSGRQFSNSRSEMNVSTLELGDSALYLCASSLAGGGQRETQYFGPGTRLLVL.